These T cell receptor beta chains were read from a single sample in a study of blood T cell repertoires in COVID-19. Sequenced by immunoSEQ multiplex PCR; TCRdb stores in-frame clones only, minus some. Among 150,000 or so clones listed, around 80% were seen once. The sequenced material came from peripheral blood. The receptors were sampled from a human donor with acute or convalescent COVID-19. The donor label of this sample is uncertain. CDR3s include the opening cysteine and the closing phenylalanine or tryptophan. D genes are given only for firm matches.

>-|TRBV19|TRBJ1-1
CASGQGLATEAFF
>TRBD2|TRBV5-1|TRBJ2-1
CASSLAMAGGQHEQFF
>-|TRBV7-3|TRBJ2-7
CASSLGGGRTYEQYF
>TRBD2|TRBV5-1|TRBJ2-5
CASSLALAGGVETQYF
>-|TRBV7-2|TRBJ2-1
CASSLRLGGAYNEQFF
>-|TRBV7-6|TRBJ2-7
CASSRGRIQGSYEQYF
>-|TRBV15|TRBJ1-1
CATSIGGADTEAFF
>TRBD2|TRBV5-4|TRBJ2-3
CASSLTSGLTDTQYF
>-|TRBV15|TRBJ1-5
CATSRGSGPLGEPQHF
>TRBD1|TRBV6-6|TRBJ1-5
CASRVGTVNQPQHF
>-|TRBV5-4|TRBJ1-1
CASRRDPQNTEAFF
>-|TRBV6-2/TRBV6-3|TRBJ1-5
CASSFGAGNQPQHF
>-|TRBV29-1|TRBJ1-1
CSVGRGGTEAFF
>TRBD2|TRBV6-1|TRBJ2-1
CASSDHGTSGFNEQFF
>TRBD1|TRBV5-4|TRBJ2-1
CASSTDREREQFF
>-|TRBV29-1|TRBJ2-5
CSVVLKGRRETQYF
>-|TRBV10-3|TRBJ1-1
CAIGHQNTEAFF
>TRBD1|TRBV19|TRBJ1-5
CASRRTGERPQHF
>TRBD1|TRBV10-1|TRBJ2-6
CASSAGGTGANVLTF
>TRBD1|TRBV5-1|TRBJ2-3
CASSLRQGETDTQYF
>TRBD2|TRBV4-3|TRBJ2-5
CASSRGVAGVLETQYF
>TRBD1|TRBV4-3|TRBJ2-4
CASSRDRKNIQYF
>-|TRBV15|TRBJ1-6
CATSRALGNSPLHF
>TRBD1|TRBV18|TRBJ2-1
CASSLGQGEYNEQFF
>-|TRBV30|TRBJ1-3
CAWRPSSGNTIYF
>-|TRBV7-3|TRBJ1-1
CASSLHKNTEAFF
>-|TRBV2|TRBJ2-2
CASRIIAYGELFF
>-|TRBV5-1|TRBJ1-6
CASSLDSPNNSPLHF
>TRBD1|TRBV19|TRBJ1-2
CASSGGGQGTNGYTF
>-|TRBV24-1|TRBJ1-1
CATSDSPHRVEAFF
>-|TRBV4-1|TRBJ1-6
CASSQDGGSHSPLHF
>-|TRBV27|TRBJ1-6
CASSRGHSGGSPLHF
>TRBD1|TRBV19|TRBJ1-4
CASRGQGIATNEKLFF
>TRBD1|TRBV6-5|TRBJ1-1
CASSKVDRPGDEAFF
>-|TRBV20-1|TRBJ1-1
CSARLNTEAFF